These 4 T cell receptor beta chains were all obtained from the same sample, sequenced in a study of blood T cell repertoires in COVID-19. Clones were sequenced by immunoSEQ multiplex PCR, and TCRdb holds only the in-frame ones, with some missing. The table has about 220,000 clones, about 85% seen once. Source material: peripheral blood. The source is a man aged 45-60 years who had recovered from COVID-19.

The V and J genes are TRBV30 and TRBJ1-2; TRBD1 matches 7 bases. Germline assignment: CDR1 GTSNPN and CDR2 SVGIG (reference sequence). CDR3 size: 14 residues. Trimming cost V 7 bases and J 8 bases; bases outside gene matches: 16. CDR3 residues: CASTNTGVLRGYTF. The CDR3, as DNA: TGTGCCTCAACAAATACAGGGGTATTACGAGGCTACACCTTC.

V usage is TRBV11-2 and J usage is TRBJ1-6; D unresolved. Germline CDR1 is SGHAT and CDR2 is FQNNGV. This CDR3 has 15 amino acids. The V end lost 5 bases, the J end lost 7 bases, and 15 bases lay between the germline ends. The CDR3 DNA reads TGTGCCAGCAGCCTAGGGAGGCGGCTAAATTCACCCCTCCACTTT. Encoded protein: CASSLGRRLNSPLHF.

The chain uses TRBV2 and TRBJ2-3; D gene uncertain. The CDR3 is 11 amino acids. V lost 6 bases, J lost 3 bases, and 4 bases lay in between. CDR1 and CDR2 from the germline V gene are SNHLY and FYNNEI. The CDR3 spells CASSRTDTQYF. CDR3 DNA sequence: TGTGCCAGCAGCAGAACAGATACGCAGTATTTT.

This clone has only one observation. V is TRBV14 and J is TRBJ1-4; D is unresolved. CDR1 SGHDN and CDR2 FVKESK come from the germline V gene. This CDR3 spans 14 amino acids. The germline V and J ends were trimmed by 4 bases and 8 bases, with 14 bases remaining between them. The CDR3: CASSPLRTDEKLFF. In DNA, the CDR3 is TGTGCCAGCAGCCCACTAAGAACCGACGAAAAACTGTTTTTT.